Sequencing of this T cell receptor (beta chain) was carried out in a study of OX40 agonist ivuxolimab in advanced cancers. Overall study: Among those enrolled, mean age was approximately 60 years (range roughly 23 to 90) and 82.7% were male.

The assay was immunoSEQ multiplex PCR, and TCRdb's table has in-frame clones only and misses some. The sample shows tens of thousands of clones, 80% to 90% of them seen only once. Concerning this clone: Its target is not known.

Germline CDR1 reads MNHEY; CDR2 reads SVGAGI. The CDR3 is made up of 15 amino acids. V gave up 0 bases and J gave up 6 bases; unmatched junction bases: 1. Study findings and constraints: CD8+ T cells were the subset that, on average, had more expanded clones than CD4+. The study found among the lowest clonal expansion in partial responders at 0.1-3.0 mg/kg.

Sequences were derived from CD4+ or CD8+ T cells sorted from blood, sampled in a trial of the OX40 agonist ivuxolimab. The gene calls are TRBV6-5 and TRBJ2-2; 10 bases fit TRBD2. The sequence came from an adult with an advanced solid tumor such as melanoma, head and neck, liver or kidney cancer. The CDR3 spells CASSYSSGRAGELFF. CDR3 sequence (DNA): TGTGCCAGCAGTTACTCAAGCGGGAGGGCCGGGGAGCTGTTTTTT.